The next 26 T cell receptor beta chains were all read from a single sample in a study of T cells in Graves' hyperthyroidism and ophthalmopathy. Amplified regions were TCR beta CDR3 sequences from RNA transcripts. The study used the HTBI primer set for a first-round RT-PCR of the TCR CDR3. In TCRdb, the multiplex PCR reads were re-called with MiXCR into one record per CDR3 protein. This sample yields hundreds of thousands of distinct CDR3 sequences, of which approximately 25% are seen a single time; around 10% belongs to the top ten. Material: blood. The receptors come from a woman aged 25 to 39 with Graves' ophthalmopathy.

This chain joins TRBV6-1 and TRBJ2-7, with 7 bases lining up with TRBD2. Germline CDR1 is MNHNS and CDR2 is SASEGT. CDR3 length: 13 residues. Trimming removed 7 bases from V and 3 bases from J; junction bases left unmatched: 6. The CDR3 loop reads CASTLAMDYEQYF. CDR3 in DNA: TGTGCCAGCACACTAGCGATGGACTACGAGCAGTACTTC.

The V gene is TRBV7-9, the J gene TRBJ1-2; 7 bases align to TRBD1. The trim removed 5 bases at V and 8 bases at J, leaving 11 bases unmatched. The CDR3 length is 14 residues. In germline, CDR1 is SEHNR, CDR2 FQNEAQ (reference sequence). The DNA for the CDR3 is TGTGCCAGCAGCCCTCCCCTTGTAGGGGGCGGCTACACCTTC. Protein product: CASSPPLVGGGYTF.

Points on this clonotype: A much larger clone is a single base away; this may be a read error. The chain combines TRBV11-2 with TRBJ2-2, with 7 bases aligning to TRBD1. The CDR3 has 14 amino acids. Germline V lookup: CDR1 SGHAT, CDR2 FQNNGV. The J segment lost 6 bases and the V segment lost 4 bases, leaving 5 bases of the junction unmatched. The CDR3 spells CASSSGQYAGELFF. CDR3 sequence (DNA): TGTGCCAGCAGCTCGGGACAGTACGCCGGGGAGCTGTTTTTT.

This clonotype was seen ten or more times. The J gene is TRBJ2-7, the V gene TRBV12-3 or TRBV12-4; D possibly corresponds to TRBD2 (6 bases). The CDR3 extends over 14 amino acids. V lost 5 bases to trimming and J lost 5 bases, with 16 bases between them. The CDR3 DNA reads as TGTGCCAGCAGTATACAGGAGGGCAGGGACGAGCAGTACTTC. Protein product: CASSIQEGRDEQYF.

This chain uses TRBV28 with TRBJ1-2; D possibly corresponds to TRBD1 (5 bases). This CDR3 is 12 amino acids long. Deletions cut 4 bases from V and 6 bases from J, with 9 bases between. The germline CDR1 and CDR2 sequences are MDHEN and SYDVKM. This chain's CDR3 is CASSWTTNGYTF. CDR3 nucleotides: TGTGCCAGCAGTTGGACAACGAATGGCTACACCTTC.

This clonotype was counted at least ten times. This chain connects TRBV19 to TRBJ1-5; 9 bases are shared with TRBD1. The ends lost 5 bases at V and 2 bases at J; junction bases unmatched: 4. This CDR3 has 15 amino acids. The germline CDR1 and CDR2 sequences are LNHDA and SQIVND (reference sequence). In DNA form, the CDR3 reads TGTGCCAGTAGTGCCAGGGACAGGGGCAATCAGCCCCAGCATTTT. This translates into CASSARDRGNQPQHF.

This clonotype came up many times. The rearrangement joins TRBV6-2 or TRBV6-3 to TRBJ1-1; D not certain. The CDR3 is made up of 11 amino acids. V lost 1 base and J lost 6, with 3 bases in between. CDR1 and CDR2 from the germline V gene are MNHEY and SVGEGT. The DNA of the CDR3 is TGTGCCAGCAGTTACTTCGCTGAAGCTTTCTTT. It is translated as CASSYFAEAFF.

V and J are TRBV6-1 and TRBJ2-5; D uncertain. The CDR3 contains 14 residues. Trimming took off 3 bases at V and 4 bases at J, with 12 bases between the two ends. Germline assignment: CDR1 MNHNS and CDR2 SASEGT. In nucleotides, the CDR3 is TGTGCCAGCAGTGACGGGTCCAACCGAGAGACCCAGTACTTC. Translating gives CASSDGSNRETQYF.

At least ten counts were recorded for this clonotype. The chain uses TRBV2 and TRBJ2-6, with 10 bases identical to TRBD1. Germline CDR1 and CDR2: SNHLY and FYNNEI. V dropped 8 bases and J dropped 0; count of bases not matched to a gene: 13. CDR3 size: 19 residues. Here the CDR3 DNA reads TGTGCCAGCCGTCCCGGGACAGGGGCGACACCCTCTGGGGCCAACGTCCTGACTTTC. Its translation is CASRPGTGATPSGANVLTF.

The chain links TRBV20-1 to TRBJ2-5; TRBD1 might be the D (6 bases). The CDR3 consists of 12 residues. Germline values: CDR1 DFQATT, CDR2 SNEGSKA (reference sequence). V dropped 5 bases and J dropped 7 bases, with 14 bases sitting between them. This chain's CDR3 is CSAGDNPGTQYF. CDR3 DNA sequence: TGCAGTGCTGGGGACAACCCAGGGACCCAGTACTTC.

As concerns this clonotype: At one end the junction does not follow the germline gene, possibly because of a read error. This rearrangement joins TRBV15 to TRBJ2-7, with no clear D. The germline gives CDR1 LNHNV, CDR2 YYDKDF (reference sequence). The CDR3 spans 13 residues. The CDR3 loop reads CAASRDKVYEQYF. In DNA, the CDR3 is TGTGCCGCCAGCAGAGATAAGGTATACGAGCAGTACTTC.

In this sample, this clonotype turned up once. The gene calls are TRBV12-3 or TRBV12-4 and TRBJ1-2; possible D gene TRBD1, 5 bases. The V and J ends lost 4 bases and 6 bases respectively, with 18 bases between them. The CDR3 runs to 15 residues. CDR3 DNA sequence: TGTGCCAGCAGTTCTGACGGGGGTTTTGAGCATGGCTACACCTTC. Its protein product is CASSSDGGFEHGYTF.

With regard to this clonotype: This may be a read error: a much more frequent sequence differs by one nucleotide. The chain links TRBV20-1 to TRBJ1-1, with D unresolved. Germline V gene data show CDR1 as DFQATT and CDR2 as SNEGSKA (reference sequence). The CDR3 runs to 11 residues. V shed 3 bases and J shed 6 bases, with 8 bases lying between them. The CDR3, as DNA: TGCAGTGCTAGGGAGTACGCTGAAGCTTTCTTT. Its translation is CSAREYAEAFF.

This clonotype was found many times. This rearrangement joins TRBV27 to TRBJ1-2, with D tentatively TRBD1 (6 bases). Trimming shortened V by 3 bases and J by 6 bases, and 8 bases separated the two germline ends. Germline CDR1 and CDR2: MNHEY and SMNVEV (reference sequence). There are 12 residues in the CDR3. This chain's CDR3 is CASSFSGDGYTF. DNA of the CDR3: TGTGCCAGCAGTTTTTCAGGGGATGGCTACACCTTC.

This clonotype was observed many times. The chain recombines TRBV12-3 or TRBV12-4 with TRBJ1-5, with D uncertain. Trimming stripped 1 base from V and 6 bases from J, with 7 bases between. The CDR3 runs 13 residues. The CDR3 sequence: CASSLGGFQPQHF. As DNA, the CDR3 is TGTGCCAGCAGTTTAGGGGGTTTTCAGCCCCAGCATTTT.

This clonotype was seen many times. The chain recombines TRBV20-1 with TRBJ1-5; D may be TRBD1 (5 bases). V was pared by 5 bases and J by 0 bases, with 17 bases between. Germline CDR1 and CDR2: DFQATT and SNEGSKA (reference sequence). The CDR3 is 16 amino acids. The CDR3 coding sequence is TGCAGTGCTCCCAGTCAGGGTGGGGATAGCAATCAGCCCCAGCATTTT. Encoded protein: CSAPSQGGDSNQPQHF.

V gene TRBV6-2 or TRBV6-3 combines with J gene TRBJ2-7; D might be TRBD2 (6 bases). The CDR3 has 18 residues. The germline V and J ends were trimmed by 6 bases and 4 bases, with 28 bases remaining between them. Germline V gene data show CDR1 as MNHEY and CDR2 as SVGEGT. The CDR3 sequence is CASSGSSRAPQFLYEQYF. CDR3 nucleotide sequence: TGTGCCAGCAGCGGGAGCTCGAGGGCCCCCCAGTTCCTTTACGAGCAGTACTTC.

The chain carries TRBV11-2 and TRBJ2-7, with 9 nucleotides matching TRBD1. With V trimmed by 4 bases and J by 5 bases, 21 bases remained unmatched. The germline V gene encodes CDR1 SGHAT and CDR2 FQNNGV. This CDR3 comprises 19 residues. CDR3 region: CASSSIKGEQGAELHEQYF. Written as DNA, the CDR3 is TGTGCCAGCAGCTCCATCAAGGGCGAACAGGGGGCAGAGCTACACGAGCAGTACTTC.

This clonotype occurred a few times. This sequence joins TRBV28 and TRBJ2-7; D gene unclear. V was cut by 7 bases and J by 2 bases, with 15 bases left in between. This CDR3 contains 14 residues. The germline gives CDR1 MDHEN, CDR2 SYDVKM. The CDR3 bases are TGTGCCAGCACCGATGCCCAGCTTCCCTACGAGCAGTACTTC. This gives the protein CASTDAQLPYEQYF.

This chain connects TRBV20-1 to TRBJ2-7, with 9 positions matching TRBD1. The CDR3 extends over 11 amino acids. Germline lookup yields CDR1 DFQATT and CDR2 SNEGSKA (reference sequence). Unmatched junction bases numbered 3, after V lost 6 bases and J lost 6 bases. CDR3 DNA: TGCAGTGCGAAACAGGGGGCCGAGCAGTACTTC. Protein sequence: CSAKQGAEQYF.

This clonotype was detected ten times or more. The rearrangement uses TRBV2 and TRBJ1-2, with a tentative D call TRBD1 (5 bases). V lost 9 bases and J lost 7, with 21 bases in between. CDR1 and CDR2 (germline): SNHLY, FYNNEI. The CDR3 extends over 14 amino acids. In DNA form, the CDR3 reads TGTGCCAGTCTGTACAGGCCCGGCGATCCTGGCTACACCTTC. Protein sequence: CASLYRPGDPGYTF.

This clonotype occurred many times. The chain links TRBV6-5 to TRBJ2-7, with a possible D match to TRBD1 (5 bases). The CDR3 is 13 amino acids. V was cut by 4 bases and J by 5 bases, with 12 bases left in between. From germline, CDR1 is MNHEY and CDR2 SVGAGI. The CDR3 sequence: CASSLKGMDEQYF. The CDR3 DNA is TGTGCCAGCAGTTTGAAGGGGATGGACGAGCAGTACTTC.

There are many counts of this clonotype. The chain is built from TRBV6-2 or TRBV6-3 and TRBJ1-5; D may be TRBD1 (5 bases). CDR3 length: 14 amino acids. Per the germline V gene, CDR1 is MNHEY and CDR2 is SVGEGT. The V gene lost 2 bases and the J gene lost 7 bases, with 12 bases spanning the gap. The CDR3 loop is CASSYGTAGQPQHF. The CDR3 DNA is TGTGCCAGCAGTTACGGGACCGCCGGCCAGCCCCAGCATTTT.

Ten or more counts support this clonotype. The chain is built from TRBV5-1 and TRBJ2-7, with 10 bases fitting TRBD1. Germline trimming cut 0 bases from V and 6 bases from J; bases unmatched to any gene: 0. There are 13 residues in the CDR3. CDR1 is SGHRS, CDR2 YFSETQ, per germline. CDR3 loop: CASSLGTGGEQYF. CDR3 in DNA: TGCGCCAGCAGCTTGGGGACAGGGGGCGAGCAGTACTTC. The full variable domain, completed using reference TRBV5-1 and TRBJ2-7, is KAGVTQTPRYLIKTRGQQVTLSCSPISGHRSVSWYQQTPGQGLQFLFEYFSETQRNKGNFPGRFSGRQFSNSRSEMNVSTLELGDSALYLCASSLGTGGEQYFGPGTRLTVT.

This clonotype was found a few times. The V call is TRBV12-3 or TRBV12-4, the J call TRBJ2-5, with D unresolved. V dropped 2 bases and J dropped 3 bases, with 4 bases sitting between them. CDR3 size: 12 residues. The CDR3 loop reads CASSLFKETQYF. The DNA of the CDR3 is TGTGCCAGCAGTTTATTCAAAGAGACCCAGTACTTC.

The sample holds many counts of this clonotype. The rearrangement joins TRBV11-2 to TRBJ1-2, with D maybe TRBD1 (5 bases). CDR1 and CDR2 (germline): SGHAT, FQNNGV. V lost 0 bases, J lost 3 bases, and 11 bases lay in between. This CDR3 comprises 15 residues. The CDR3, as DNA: TGTGCCAGCAGCTTAGATTGGAGAGGGGACTATGGCTACACCTTC. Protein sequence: CASSLDWRGDYGYTF.